Shown below are 32 T cell receptor beta chains from a single sample sequenced in a study of blood T cell repertoires in COVID-19. Assay: immunoSEQ multiplex PCR; the TCRdb copy retains only in-frame clones and omits some. The profile shows some 62,000 clones, around 76% of them singletons. Sequencing used peripheral blood. These receptors were collected from a human donor in a cohort sampled during active COVID-19.

The CDR3 region has the DNA TGTGCCAGCAGCTTAGTCGGTCGGGGACTCCAAGAGACCCAGTACTTC. Translating gives CASSLVGRGLQETQYF. This chain joins TRBV7-2 and TRBJ2-5; TRBD2 might be the D (6 bases). This CDR3 contains 16 residues. Germline-derived CDR1 and CDR2 are SGHTA and FQGNSA. Trimming took 1 base from V and 1 from J, leaving 13 bases between them.

The chain combines TRBV5-1 with TRBJ1-2; 7 nucleotides line up with TRBD1. The CDR3 length is 12 residues. CDR1 and CDR2 from the germline V gene are SGHRS and YFSETQ. Trimming took 0 bases from V and 10 from J; bases not matched to a gene: 3. The CDR3 region is CASSLVQGDYTF. In nucleotides, the CDR3 is TGCGCCAGCAGCTTGGTTCAGGGGGACTACACCTTC.

The J gene is TRBJ2-3, the V gene TRBV2; 7 positions agree with TRBD2. V was clipped by 8 bases and J by 2 bases; unmatched bases: 1. The CDR3 totals 12 residues. Germline V gives CDR1 SNHLY, CDR2 FYNNEI. In nucleotides, the CDR3 is TGTGCCAGCCGGGGGGACACAGATACGCAGTATTTT. Amino acid sequence: CASRGDTDTQYF.

J is TRBJ2-2 and V is TRBV5-1; TRBD2 agrees at 11 bases. In germline, CDR1 is SGHRS, CDR2 YFSETQ. V shed 4 bases, J shed 1 base, and the junction held 3 bases outside the gene matches. The CDR3 is made up of 16 amino acids. CDR3 in DNA: TGCGCCAGCAGCGGAGGACTAGCGGGGAACACCGGGGAGCTGTTTTTT. Amino acids: CASSGGLAGNTGELFF.

This clone has a handful of counts. V and J are TRBV5-1 and TRBJ1-1, with unresolved D. The V end was cut by 4 bases, the J end by 1 base, with 14 bases between. CDR3 length: 15 amino acids. Germline CDR1 reads SGHRS; CDR2 reads YFSETQ. In DNA form, the CDR3 reads TGCGCCAGCAGCCCGGGAGGAGGAGGGAACACTGAAGCTTTCTTT. Its translation: CASSPGGGGNTEAFF.

This clone appeared a single time. The chain is built from TRBV3-1 (or the pseudogene TRBV3-2) and TRBJ2-7; TRBD2 might be the D (5 bases). The V end lost 4 bases, the J end lost 5 bases, and 18 bases lay between the germline ends. The V gene's germline CDR1 is LGHDT and CDR2 YNNKEL (reference sequence). The length of the CDR3 is 15 residues. DNA of the CDR3: TGTGCCAGCAGCCGCAGACTAACAGAGAAGCACGAGCAGTACTTC. Translation: CASSRRLTEKHEQYF.

This clone was seen once. The CDR3 protein is CASSQDGGGAGGINEQFF. In nucleotides, the CDR3 is TGCGCCAGCAGCCAAGATGGAGGGGGAGCGGGGGGTATTAATGAGCAGTTCTTC. The V and J genes are TRBV4-3 and TRBJ2-1, with 9 bases aligning to TRBD2. The V and J ends lost 0 bases and 7 bases, in that order; junction bases with no gene match: 13. The CDR3 extends over 18 amino acids. Germline CDR1 and CDR2: LGHNA and YSLEER.

The rearrangement joins TRBV6-6 to TRBJ2-5; TRBD2 aligns across 8 bases. CDR1 is MNHNY and CDR2 is SVGAGI in the germline V gene (reference sequence). The CDR3 sequence is 16 residues long. Germline trimming cut 2 bases from V and 5 bases from J; bases unmatched to any gene: 10. CDR3 region: CASSYRQLAVGETQYF. CDR3 nucleotide sequence: TGTGCCAGCAGTTACCGACAACTAGCGGTTGGGGAGACCCAGTACTTC.

The chain joins TRBV6-5 to TRBJ1-1; TRBD1 agrees at 8 bases. The CDR3 has 16 residues. Trimming cost V 0 bases and J 1 base; bases outside gene matches: 4. The germline V gene has CDR1 MNHEY and CDR2 SVGAGI. The CDR3 protein is CASSYSPGGGNTEAFF. The CDR3 coding sequence is TGTGCCAGCAGTTACTCGCCAGGGGGCGGGAACACTGAAGCTTTCTTT.

V usage is TRBV11-2 and J usage is TRBJ2-5, with 11 bases fitting TRBD2. Germline CDR1 is SGHAT and CDR2 is FQNNGV. The CDR3 is made up of 17 amino acids. V gave up 1 base and J gave up 0 bases; unmatched junction bases: 4. The CDR3 loop reads CASSLGALAGDQETQYF. The CDR3, as DNA: TGTGCCAGCAGCTTAGGGGCACTAGCGGGGGACCAAGAGACCCAGTACTTC.

V gene TRBV6-4 combines with J gene TRBJ2-1, with D perhaps TRBD1 (8 bases). The V and J ends lost 6 bases and 8 bases respectively, with 29 bases between them. The CDR3 contains 18 residues. From germline, CDR1 is MRHNA and CDR2 SNTAGT. Here the CDR3 reads CASSVGQGGVPEGDEQFF. CDR3 DNA: TGTGCCAGCAGCGTTGGACAGGGAGGGGTTCCCGAGGGCGATGAGCAGTTCTTC.

The CDR3 nucleotides are TGCGCCAGCAGCCAAGTTATGAGCTCTGGAAACACCATATATTTT. The encoded protein is CASSQVMSSGNTIYF. This chain connects TRBV4-1 to TRBJ1-3; D is unclear. CDR1 is MGHRA and CDR2 is YSYEKL in the germline V gene. The CDR3 is made up of 15 amino acids. V lost 1 base and J 0 bases, leaving 7 bases between the germline ends.

This chain joins TRBV6-5 and TRBJ2-2; unclear D gene. Trimming took 0 bases from V and 7 from J, leaving 6 bases between them. Germline V CDR1 and CDR2: MNHEY, SVGAGI. The CDR3 is 13 residues long. For the CDR3, the DNA is TGTGCCAGCAGTTACTCTGGAGTCGGGGAGCTGTTTTTT. It specifies CASSYSGVGELFF.

The chain links TRBV18 to TRBJ2-3; 10 bases fit TRBD2. Per the germline V gene, CDR1 is KGHSH and CDR2 is LQKENI. Trimming removed 3 bases from V and 2 bases from J; junction bases left unmatched: 5. The CDR3 covers 16 residues. The CDR3 loop reads CASSPPSGGLTDTQYF. The CDR3 DNA sequence: TGTGCCAGCTCACCTCCTAGCGGGGGCCTCACAGATACGCAGTATTTT.

The V gene is TRBV14, the J gene TRBJ2-3, with 12 bases matching TRBD2. Germline V gene data show CDR1 as SGHDN and CDR2 as FVKESK. This CDR3 has 16 amino acids. V shed 4 bases and J 1 base; nucleotides not matched to a gene: 3. The CDR3 nucleotides read TGTGCCAGCAGCCGATGGACTAGCGGGGGCACAGATACGCAGTATTTT. It translates to CASSRWTSGGTDTQYF. The full variable domain, its missing parts supplied by reference TRBV14 and TRBJ2-3, is EAGVTQFPSHSVIEKGQTVTLRCDPISGHDNLYWYRRVMGKEIKFLLHFVKESKQDESGMPNNRFLAERTGGTYSTLKVQPAELEDSGVYFCASSRWTSGGTDTQYFGPGTRLTVL.

This clone was observed a handful of times. The chain links TRBV6-1 to TRBJ1-6; D ambiguous. The germline CDR1 and CDR2 sequences are MNHNS and SASEGT. The CDR3 sequence is 17 residues long. V lost 1 base to trimming and J lost 0 bases, with 10 bases between them. The CDR3 reads CASSEEAKSSYNSPLHF. The CDR3 nucleotides are TGTGCCAGCAGTGAAGAAGCGAAGAGCTCCTATAATTCACCCCTCCACTTT.

This chain joins TRBV18 and TRBJ1-2, with TRBD1 as a possible D gene (5 bases). The length of the CDR3 is 14 residues. V lost 1 base and J lost 2, with 8 bases in between. CDR1 and CDR2 from the germline V gene are KGHSH and LQKENI. The CDR3 spells CASSPRTGNYGYTF. CDR3 nucleotides: TGTGCCAGCTCACCACGTACAGGCAACTATGGCTACACCTTC.

The chain employs TRBV6-6 and TRBJ2-3; tentative D call: TRBD2 (6 bases). CDR1 is MNHNY and CDR2 is SVGAGI in the germline V gene (reference sequence). The CDR3 covers 15 residues. V was cut by 5 bases and J by 1 base, with 13 bases left in between. The CDR3 protein is CASSPGTPRTDTQYF. In nucleotides, the CDR3 is TGTGCCAGCAGTCCAGGGACTCCCCGCACAGATACGCAGTATTTT.

V and J are TRBV24-1 and TRBJ1-2, with 9 bases that match TRBD1. The germline gives CDR1 KGHDR, CDR2 SFDVKD. The CDR3 loop spans 14 amino acids. Trimming removed 1 base from V and 7 bases from J; junction bases left unmatched: 3. The CDR3 spells CATSDFPGQGGYTF. CDR3 DNA: TGTGCCACCAGTGATTTTCCGGGACAGGGTGGCTACACCTTC.

V gene TRBV4-1 combines with J gene TRBJ2-1; 7 bases line up with TRBD2. The CDR3 has 17 amino acids. Germline V gives CDR1 MGHRA, CDR2 YSYEKL. Germline trimming cut 0 bases from V and 0 bases from J; bases unmatched to any gene: 5. This CDR3 reads CASSQDPSGSSYNEQFF. CDR3 coding DNA: TGCGCCAGCAGCCAAGATCCTAGCGGAAGCTCCTACAATGAGCAGTTCTTC.

Only a few counts were recorded for this clone. The junction and the germline gene differ at one end; a read error may be behind it. The chain links TRBV4-2 to TRBJ2-2, with a possible D match to TRBD1 (5 bases). The CDR3 contains 13 residues. CDR1 LGHNA and CDR2 YNFKEQ come from the germline V gene. CDR3 DNA sequence: TGTGCCAGCAGTCAAGCAGGGACCGGGGAGCTGTTTTTT. Its translation: CASSQAGTGELFF.

This chain links TRBV4-2 with TRBJ1-1; D is perhaps TRBD1 (5 bases). V lost 7 bases, J lost 6 bases, and 18 bases lay in between. Germline V gives CDR1 LGHNA, CDR2 YNFKEQ. CDR3 size: 14 residues. The CDR3 DNA follows: TGTGCCAGCACCCAGTCCCCAGGGCTCCCTGAAGCTTTCTTT. It specifies CASTQSPGLPEAFF.

This chain uses TRBV19 with TRBJ2-6; the D gene is possibly TRBD2 (6 bases). V was cut by 3 bases and J by 4 bases, with 16 bases left in between. Germline V gene lookup returns CDR1 LNHDA and CDR2 SQIVND (reference sequence). This CDR3 contains 17 residues. CDR3 in DNA: TGTGCCAGTAGTATGTTTGCGGGGAGTTCCGGGGCCAACGTCCTGACTTTC. It encodes CASSMFAGSSGANVLTF.

V is TRBV18 and J is TRBJ1-4, with 7 bases that match TRBD1. V trimming: 4 bases; J trimming: 8 bases; junction bases outside the gene matches: 7. The CDR3 spans 14 residues. In germline, CDR1 is KGHSH, CDR2 LQKENI. The CDR3 protein is CASSLEGAREKLFF. DNA for the CDR3: TGTGCCAGCTCACTGGAGGGGGCGCGAGAAAAACTGTTTTTT. Complete variable domain (other parts from reference TRBV18 and TRBJ1-4): NAGVMQNPRHLVRRRGQEARLRCSPMKGHSHVYWYRQLPEEGLKFMVYLQKENIIDESGMPKERFSAEFPKEGPSILRIQQVVRGDSAAYFCASSLEGAREKLFFGSGTQLSVL.

CDR3 residues: CASSASYRGDYTDTQYF. CDR3 coding DNA: TGTGCCAGCAGCGCCTCCTACCGAGGGGACTACACAGATACGCAGTATTTT. The chain joins TRBV9 to TRBJ2-3; 7 nucleotides agree with TRBD2. From germline, CDR1 is SGDLS and CDR2 YYNGEE. This CDR3 spans 17 amino acids. J lost 2 bases, V lost 3 bases, and 12 bases had no gene match.

This chain uses TRBV24-1 with TRBJ2-1; perhaps TRBD1 as D (5 bases). The CDR3 totals 13 residues. Germline V gene sequence: CDR1 KGHDR, CDR2 SFDVKD. V lost 9 bases and J 6 bases, leaving 14 bases between the germline ends. Here the CDR3 DNA reads TGTGCCACCGGGCAGGGATTGGGCAATGAGCAGTTCTTC. This translates into CATGQGLGNEQFF.

The chain carries TRBV5-6 and TRBJ2-1, with TRBD2 matching over 9 bases. This CDR3 contains 13 residues. Germline V gene sequence: CDR1 SGHDT, CDR2 YYEEEE. The ends lost 4 bases at V and 9 bases at J; junction bases unmatched: 5. CDR3 coding DNA: TGTGCCAGCAGCCCAGCGGGGGGTAGTGAGCAGTTCTTC. Translating it yields CASSPAGGSEQFF.

The chain combines TRBV6-5 with TRBJ2-3; maybe TRBD2 (6 bases). V was trimmed by 8 bases and J by 2 bases, leaving 8 bases between them. CDR3 length: 12 residues. CDR1 and CDR2 (germline): MNHEY, SVGAGI. The DNA of the CDR3 is TGTGCCAGCGGACTACCCACAGATACGCAGTATTTT. Translated, it gives CASGLPTDTQYF.

This chain joins TRBV5-1 and TRBJ2-7; a weak D match, TRBD2 (6 bases). Looked up from germline, CDR1 is SGHRS and CDR2 is YFSETQ. Deletions cut 0 bases from V and 5 bases from J, with 12 bases between. This CDR3 contains 14 residues. This CDR3 is CASSLVPGADEQYF. CDR3 DNA: TGCGCCAGCAGCTTGGTGCCGGGAGCGGACGAGCAGTACTTC. Drawing the rest from reference TRBV5-1 and TRBJ2-7, the complete variable domain is KAGVTQTPRYLIKTRGQQVTLSCSPISGHRSVSWYQQTPGQGLQFLFEYFSETQRNKGNFPGRFSGRQFSNSRSEMNVSTLELGDSALYLCASSLVPGADEQYFGPGTRLTVT.

This chain joins TRBV6-5 and TRBJ1-6; D ambiguous. The germline gives CDR1 MNHEY, CDR2 SVGAGI. This CDR3 is 15 amino acids long. Between the trimmed V and J ends, which lost 2 bases and 3 bases, there was a span of 8 bases. CDR3 amino acids: CASSYQADYNSPLHF. The CDR3 bases are TGTGCCAGCAGTTACCAAGCCGACTATAATTCACCCCTCCACTTT.

The CDR3 loop is CASSLRAQGAEQYF. The CDR3 nucleotides read TGTGCCAGCAGCTTAAGGGCGCAGGGCGCCGAGCAGTACTTC. This chain joins TRBV7-8 and TRBJ2-7; the D gene is possibly TRBD1 (5 bases). The V end was cut by 2 bases, the J end by 6 bases, with 14 bases between. The CDR3 is made up of 14 amino acids. Per germline, CDR1 SGHVS and CDR2 FQNEAQ. The full variable domain, completed using reference TRBV7-8 and TRBJ2-7, is GAGVSQSPRYKVAKRGQDVALRCDPISGHVSLFWYQQALGQGPEFLTYFQNEAQLDKSGLPSDRFFAERPEGSVSTLKIQRTQQEDSAVYLCASSLRAQGAEQYFGPGTRLTVT.

This clone has just one count. The V gene is TRBV7-2, the J gene TRBJ1-4; 9 positions agree with TRBD1. In germline, CDR1 is SGHTA, CDR2 FQGNSA. The J segment lost 8 bases and the V segment lost 5 bases, leaving 9 bases of the junction unmatched. The CDR3 extends over 15 amino acids. CDR3 nucleotides: TGTGCCAGCAGCCCCTGGACAGGGGCTGAGGAAAAACTGTTTTTT. Its translation is CASSPWTGAEEKLFF.